The TCR beta chain described here comes from a study of CD4+ T cells in melanoma. The V gene lost 5 bases and the J gene lost 3 bases, with 10 bases spanning the gap. The CDR3 has 13 residues. Germline values: CDR1 MNHEY, CDR2 SVGAGI. Study-wide results and caveats: A reported correlation linked neoantigen-specific CD4+ T cells to CD8+, macrophage and B cell function. Reportedly, melanoma neoantigen-specific CD4+ T cells showed varied differentiation states.

The sample holds one count of this clone. The target antigen is unknown. Method: immunoSEQ multiplex PCR; TCRdb's copy keeps in-frame clones and lacks some. The sample has about 21,000 clones; around four fifths are singletons. The sequence was obtained from a human donor with melanoma. V gene TRBV6-5 combines with J gene TRBJ1-1; possibly TRBD1 for D (6 bases). The CDR3 loop reads CASSRNRDTEAFF. CDR3 nucleotide sequence: TGTGCCAGCAGTAGGAACAGGGACACTGAAGCTTTCTTT.